The 11 T cell receptor beta chains reported below all come from one sample, sequenced in a study of regulatory T cells in long-lasting Graves disease. Through Arm-PCR of CDR3 regions and iRepertoire HTBI primers, TCR beta libraries were built. TCRdb analysed the multiplex PCR reads with MiXCR anew, one entry per CDR3 protein. The sample carries 520,000 or so distinct CDR3 sequences, approximately 12% recorded once. Time point noted: newly diagnosed GD, antithyroid drugs for less than 3 months. Isolated PBMC RNA provided the starting material for the TCR library. A further study also used this sample, focusing on T cells in Graves' hyperthyroidism and ophthalmopathy.

The sequencing used peripheral blood mononuclear cells (PBMCs), collected at new diagnosis, from a patient treated with antithyroid drugs. These receptors originate from a woman in her 30s with Graves disease.

This clonotype was recorded at least ten times. The chain joins TRBV7-6 to TRBJ2-7; 10 nucleotides align to TRBD1. CDR3 length: 15 amino acids. The J segment lost 2 bases and the V segment lost 2 bases, leaving 3 bases of the junction unmatched. The V gene's germline CDR1 is SGHVS and CDR2 FNYEAQ. For the CDR3, the DNA is TGTGCCAGCAGCTTAACCGGGACAGGGGCCTACGAGCAGTACTTC. It is translated as CASSLTGTGAYEQYF.

The chain carries TRBV18 and TRBJ1-2; 7 bases map to TRBD1. Trimming took 4 bases from V and 4 from J; bases not matched to a gene: 9. The length of the CDR3 is 15 residues. CDR1 KGHSH and CDR2 LQKENI come from the germline V gene. The CDR3 protein is CASSRRTGWGYGYTF. The CDR3 DNA follows: TGTGCCAGCTCACGGCGGACAGGTTGGGGCTATGGCTACACCTTC.

At least ten counts were recorded for this clonotype. V and J are TRBV28 and TRBJ1-2, with a possible D match to TRBD1 (6 bases). V was clipped by 2 bases and J by 0 bases, with 13 bases between them. The germline gives CDR1 MDHEN, CDR2 SYDVKM. The CDR3 totals 16 residues. The DNA for the CDR3 is TGTGCCAGCAGTTTAATCCTATGGACAGCTAACTATGGCTACACCTTC. Its protein is CASSLILWTANYGYTF.

This clonotype was counted at least ten times. The chain carries TRBV12-3 or TRBV12-4 and TRBJ2-5, with 7 nucleotides matching TRBD1. V dropped 6 bases and J dropped 5; count of bases not matched to a gene: 12. This CDR3 spans 15 amino acids. The CDR3 DNA reads as TGTGCCAGCAGCCGTTCGACAGGGTGGGGGGAGACCCAGTACTTC. Its translation: CASSRSTGWGETQYF.

This clonotype was observed at least ten times. The chain links TRBV12-3 or TRBV12-4 to TRBJ2-1; 7 nucleotides agree with TRBD2. The CDR3 is 16 amino acids. The V segment lost 7 bases and the J segment 7 bases; nucleotides outside the gene matches: 16. The CDR3 DNA reads TGTGCCAGCAATGGGATGGGGGGGAGGGCGGGTAATGAGCAGTTCTTC. This encodes CASNGMGGRAGNEQFF.

The chain links TRBV2 to TRBJ2-7, with 9 bases matching TRBD2. The CDR3 contains 14 residues. The V and J ends lost 7 bases and 3 bases, in that order; junction bases with no gene match: 7. The germline V gene has CDR1 SNHLY and CDR2 FYNNEI. CDR3 sequence (DNA): TGTGCCAGCAAGACCGGGACTAGCATCTACGAGCAGTACTTC. Amino acid sequence: CASKTGTSIYEQYF.

In this sample, this clonotype turned up many times. CDR3: CSATGLAGSTRGEQYF. For the CDR3, the DNA is TGCAGTGCTACCGGACTAGCGGGATCGACTCGGGGTGAGCAGTACTTC. V is TRBV20-1 and J is TRBJ2-7, with 12 bases that match TRBD2. The CDR3 has 16 amino acids. With V trimmed by 4 bases and J by 7 bases, 14 bases remained unmatched. Per germline, CDR1 DFQATT and CDR2 SNEGSKA (reference sequence).

This clonotype has just a few counts. The chain uses TRBV2 and TRBJ1-5; D unresolved. Germline V gene data show CDR1 as SNHLY and CDR2 as FYNNEI. The CDR3 spans 15 residues. The V end was cut by 3 bases, the J end by 2 bases, with 11 bases between. Here the CDR3 DNA reads TGTGCCAGCAGTGACACCACCGGCGGCAATCAGCCCCAGCATTTT. Translation: CASSDTTGGNQPQHF.

V usage is TRBV20-1 and J usage is TRBJ2-3; D remains unclear. V shed 3 bases and J shed 3 bases, with 10 bases lying between them. CDR1 DFQATT and CDR2 SNEGSKA come from the germline V gene (reference sequence). There are 13 residues in the CDR3. CDR3 amino acids: CSARRQSTDTQYF. The CDR3 DNA is TGCAGTGCTAGGCGCCAGTCAACAGATACGCAGTATTTT.

This clonotype was seen ten or more times. The chain uses TRBV30 and TRBJ2-3; D not resolved. The CDR3 spans 13 residues. V was cut by 0 bases and J by 8 bases, with 12 bases left in between. Germline CDR1 and CDR2: GTSNPN and SVGIG (reference sequence). CDR3 region: CAWSVSVVGTQYF. The CDR3 DNA follows: TGTGCCTGGAGTGTATCTGTTGTAGGTACGCAGTATTTT.

This clonotype was observed many times. The J gene is TRBJ1-4, the V gene TRBV6-1, with D unclear. CDR3 length equals 15 residues. V dropped 6 bases and J dropped 5 bases, with 16 bases sitting between them. Germline lookup yields CDR1 MNHNS and CDR2 SASEGT. The CDR3 nucleotides read TGTGCCAGCAGGCGTCGTGACGGATTAAATGAAAAACTGTTTTTT. This encodes CASRRRDGLNEKLFF.